This T cell receptor beta chain was observed in a study of prognosis after radiotherapy for stage I lung cancer. Background on the study: Newly diagnosed primary stage I lung tumors occurred in some 15 patients, and oligometastatic NSCLC after surgical resection of the primary tumor occurred in five. Tumor type comprised squamous cell carcinoma in 6 or 7 patients and adenocarcinoma in twelve. Several patients developed distant metastases (median around 7 months) after radiotherapy; 15 showed no significant progression.

This CDR3 spans 12 amino acids. The V end was cut by 11 bases, the J end by 1 base, with 10 bases between. Germline V lookup: CDR1 MDHEN, CDR2 SYDVKM. Two-round multiplex PCR on genomic DNA was the method by which TCR beta CDR3 was amplified. Gene-specific TRBV and TRBJ primers were used in PCR round one. TCRdb ran MiXCR on the multiplex PCR reads and lists one entry per CDR3 protein. The sample includes 25,000 to 35,000 distinct CDR3 sequences, 32% seen only once; the top ten take 30% to 40%. The sequence was obtained from a donor at least 50 years old with non-small cell lung cancer. The sequencing here drew on PBMCs, taken before or after stereotactic body radiation therapy (not recorded which). The chain combines TRBV28 with TRBJ2-3; D is ambiguous. In nucleotides, the CDR3 is TGTGCCTGCATTTGGGGCACAGATACGCAGTATTTT. Protein: CACIWGTDTQYF. The variable domain in full, completed from reference TRBV28 and TRBJ2-3, reads DVKVTQSSRYLVKRTGEKVFLECVQDMDHENMFWYRQDPGLGLRLIYFSYDVKMKEKGDIPEGYSVSREKKERFSLILESASTNQTSMYLCACIWGTDTQYFGPGTRLTVL.